This T cell receptor beta chain was documented in a study of liver allograft versus peripheral blood T cells. Study summary: Transplanted-liver and recipient peripheral blood T cell receptor repertoires were compared. Study-wide findings and caveats: Repertoires of T cell receptors that resided inside liver allografts reportedly differed from those in peripheral blood.

The CDR3 runs 15 residues. Germline CDR1 is MNHNS and CDR2 is SASEGT. TCRdb reanalysed the reads using MiXCR and keeps one entry per CDR3 protein. The top ten hold 25% to 30% of the sample, which has about 720 distinct CDR3 sequences, 15% to 20% seen once. Turning to this clonotype: The antigen is not known. A far larger clone is off by one base, so a read error is likely.

The chain uses TRBV6-1 and TRBJ1-2, with TRBD1 identical over 8 bases. The source of this sequence is a human patient who had a liver transplant. Some T cells may have come from the graft donor. The CDR3 region is CVSSYSPGQGNGYTF. The DNA for the CDR3 is TGTGTCAGCAGTTACTCCCCCGGACAGGGTAATGGCTACACCTTC.